One and the same sample provided the 20 T cell receptor beta chains below, sequenced in a study of blood T cell repertoires in COVID-19. Some clones are missing from TCRdb's copy, which holds only in-frame ones; the method was immunoSEQ multiplex PCR. This sample has 180,000 or so clones, with around 90% found just once. Input material: peripheral blood. The receptors were gathered from a man aged 35-49 years with acute or convalescent COVID-19.

The V and J genes are TRBV25-1 and TRBJ2-1; 7 nucleotides agree with TRBD1. The CDR3 sequence is 15 residues long. V lost 3 bases to trimming and J lost 6 bases; unmatched junction nucleotides: 8. Germline CDR1 reads MGHDK; CDR2 reads SYGVNS. The CDR3: CASSDPKPGGNEQFF. CDR3 nucleotide sequence: TGTGCCAGCAGTGATCCCAAGCCAGGGGGCAATGAGCAGTTCTTC.

CDR3 sequence reads: CAWSVYAGSIQYF. The CDR3 nucleotides read TGTGCCTGGAGTGTATACGCGGGGTCTATTCAGTACTTC. This chain uses TRBV30 with TRBJ2-4, with D perhaps TRBD2 (6 bases). Per the germline V gene, CDR1 is GTSNPN and CDR2 is SVGIG (reference sequence). The V and J ends lost 0 bases and 10 bases respectively, with 13 bases between them. This CDR3 region has 13 residues.

This chain uses TRBV20-1 with TRBJ1-2, with D uncertain. Trimming took off 3 bases at V and 4 bases at J, with 12 bases between the two ends. Germline V gene data show CDR1 as DFQATT and CDR2 as SNEGSKA (reference sequence). CDR3 length: 13 residues. The CDR3 spells CSASPQPPYGYTF. The CDR3 DNA is TGCAGTGCTAGTCCACAACCACCCTATGGCTACACCTTC.

The chain is built from TRBV11-2 and TRBJ2-3; TRBD1 agrees at 7 bases. The V and J ends lost 1 base and 0 bases, in that order; junction bases with no gene match: 13. The CDR3 totals 19 residues. Per the germline V gene, CDR1 is SGHAT and CDR2 is FQNNGV. CDR3: CASSLADLGGGTSTDTQYF. The CDR3 region has the DNA TGTGCCAGCAGCTTAGCCGACCTAGGGGGCGGAACTAGCACAGATACGCAGTATTTT. The whole variable domain, remainder taken from reference TRBV11-2 and TRBJ2-3, is EAGVAQSPRYKIIEKRQSVAFWCNPISGHATLYWYQQILGQGPKLLIQFQNNGVVDDSQLPKDRFSAERLKGVDSTLKIQPAKLEDSAVYLCASSLADLGGGTSTDTQYFGPGTRLTVL.

This chain uses TRBV28 with TRBJ1-4, with D possibly TRBD1 on 5 matching bases. This CDR3 spans 14 amino acids. The germline V gene encodes CDR1 MDHEN and CDR2 SYDVKM. V shed 6 bases and J shed 7 bases, with 15 bases lying between them. The CDR3 region is CASRPPRGGEKLFF. The CDR3 coding sequence is TGTGCCAGCAGACCCCCGCGGGGGGGTGAAAAACTGTTTTTT.

For this clone: Other DNA sequences in this sample translate to the same CDR3. The gene calls are TRBV7-2 and TRBJ1-3, with a weak D call TRBD1 (5 bases). The CDR3 length is 15 residues. CDR1 and CDR2 from the germline V gene are SGHTA and FQGNSA. Trimming cost V 3 bases and J 0 bases, with 9 bases left between them. CDR3 bases: TGTGCCAGCAGCTTCACAGGTAGCTCTGGAAACACCATATATTTT. As protein: CASSFTGSSGNTIYF.

The rearrangement joins TRBV5-1 to TRBJ2-5; D might be TRBD1 (5 bases). The V gene lost 3 bases and the J gene lost 4 bases, with 19 bases spanning the gap. Germline V gives CDR1 SGHRS, CDR2 YFSETQ. CDR3 length equals 16 residues. CDR3 region: CASSSGLLQAPETQYF. The CDR3 region has the DNA TGCGCCAGCAGCTCCGGCCTCTTACAGGCCCCAGAGACCCAGTACTTC.

This chain links TRBV6-1 with TRBJ2-7; D perhaps matches TRBD2 (5 bases). Trimming removed 2 bases at V and 0 bases at J, with 8 bases between. CDR1 and CDR2 (germline): MNHNS, SASEGT. This CDR3 is 14 amino acids long. CDR3 sequence (DNA): TGTGCCAGCAGTGAAACCGGGGTCTCCTACGAGCAGTACTTC. It codes for CASSETGVSYEQYF.

The chain combines TRBV9 with TRBJ2-7; no clear D gene. The CDR3 has 15 amino acids. Germline CDR1 reads SGDLS; CDR2 reads YYNGEE. The V end was cut by 0 bases, the J end by 2 bases, with 12 bases between. The CDR3 nucleotides are TGTGCCAGCAGCGTAGTACTTGAGAGAGCCTACGAGCAGTACTTC. Residues: CASSVVLERAYEQYF.

V gene TRBV7-2 combines with J gene TRBJ2-7; 11 bases agree with TRBD1. Germline CDR1 reads SGHTA; CDR2 reads FQGNSA. The V and J ends lost 5 bases and 1 base, in that order; junction bases with no gene match: 10. The CDR3 has 17 residues. The CDR3 region has the DNA TGTGCCAGCAGCAACCGGGACAGGGGGTTGTTGTCCTACGAGCAGTACTTC. This sequence encodes CASSNRDRGLLSYEQYF.

The V gene is TRBV3-1 (or the pseudogene TRBV3-2), the J gene TRBJ2-5; TRBD2 matches 7 bases. There are 14 residues in the CDR3. Germline values: CDR1 LGHDT, CDR2 YNNKEL (reference sequence). Losses at the gene ends were 4 bases for V and 7 bases for J; bases not matched to a gene: 9. The CDR3: CASSLGGPSGTQYF. The DNA of the CDR3 is TGTGCCAGCAGCCTGGGAGGGCCCTCCGGGACCCAGTACTTC.

The chain recombines TRBV7-8 with TRBJ2-3, with 11 bases matching TRBD2. This CDR3 has 15 amino acids. Per the germline V gene, CDR1 is SGHVS and CDR2 is FQNEAQ. V lost 8 bases, J lost 6 bases, and 10 bases stayed unmatched. CDR3 sequence: CASRSVAGGPDTQYF. The CDR3 DNA follows: TGTGCCAGCCGGTCAGTAGCGGGGGGGCCGGATACGCAGTATTTT.

This chain connects TRBV6-2 or TRBV6-3 to TRBJ2-6, with 10 bases identical to TRBD1. Germline V lookup: CDR1 MNHEY, CDR2 SVGEGT. This CDR3 has 18 amino acids. J was trimmed by 0 bases and V by 6 bases; bases with no gene match: 8. CDR3 nucleotide sequence: TGTGCCAGCAGCTCTGGGACAGGGGTGAGCTCTGGGGCCAACGTCCTGACTTTC. Amino acid sequence: CASSSGTGVSSGANVLTF.

The rearrangement uses TRBV12-5 and TRBJ1-1; 7 nucleotides align to TRBD1. The J segment lost 4 bases and the V segment lost 6 bases, leaving 5 bases of the junction unmatched. The germline gives CDR1 LGHNT, CDR2 FRNRAP. The CDR3 is 13 residues long. CDR3 nucleotide sequence: TGTGCTAGTGGCCTCCAGGGGGGCACTGAAGCTTTCTTT. Its protein product is CASGLQGGTEAFF.

The chain combines TRBV5-1 with TRBJ1-4; weak D call: TRBD1 (5 bases). Trimming took 0 bases from V and 8 from J, leaving 17 bases between them. CDR1 is SGHRS and CDR2 is YFSETQ in the germline V gene. This CDR3 is built from 16 residues. This CDR3 reads CASSLGRGGLFEKLFF. CDR3 bases: TGCGCCAGCAGCTTGGGTAGGGGCGGATTGTTCGAAAAACTGTTTTTT.

This clone was seen only once. This sequence joins TRBV27 and TRBJ1-1; D gene uncertain. V dropped 2 bases and J dropped 1 base, with 5 bases sitting between them. CDR1 and CDR2 from the germline V gene are MNHEY and SMNVEV (reference sequence). CDR3 length equals 13 residues. The CDR3 DNA reads TGTGCCAGCAGTTTAGGCAGGAACACTGAAGCTTTCTTT. It translates to CASSLGRNTEAFF.

This sequence joins TRBV20-1 and TRBJ1-2; D ambiguous. The germline CDR1 and CDR2 sequences are DFQATT and SNEGSKA (reference sequence). The CDR3 sequence is 8 residues long. CDR3: CSSYGYTF. The CDR3, as DNA: TGCAGCTCCTATGGCTACACCTTC.

Note on this clone: A junction boundary mismatches the germline segment, possibly from a read error. The rearrangement uses TRBV9 and TRBJ2-7; a weak D match, TRBD1 (6 bases). The CDR3 covers 12 residues. Germline CDR1 SGDLS, CDR2 YYNGEE. The CDR3 here is CASSVVAPGRGF. DNA for the CDR3: TGTGCCAGCAGCGTAGTGGCTCCTGGCAGGGGCTTC. Filled out from reference TRBV9 and TRBJ2-7, the complete variable domain reads DSGVTQTPKHLITATGQRVTLRCSPRSGDLSVYWYQQSLDQGLQFLIQYYNGEERAKGNILERFSAQQFPDLHSELNLSSLELGDSALYFCASSVVAPGRGFGPGTRLTVT.

The chain links TRBV3-1 (or the pseudogene TRBV3-2) to TRBJ1-1; the D gene is possibly TRBD1 (5 bases). The length of the CDR3 is 15 residues. Germline V CDR1 and CDR2: LGHDT, YNNKEL (reference sequence). V was pared by 2 bases and J by 6 bases, with 16 bases between. CDR3 residues: CASSQRQIRSAEAFF. The CDR3 DNA sequence: TGTGCCAGCAGCCAACGACAGATAAGGTCCGCTGAAGCTTTCTTT.

In this sample, this clone turned up a few times. The chain links TRBV6-1 to TRBJ1-3; 7 positions agree with TRBD1. The V and J ends lost 2 bases and 0 bases, in that order; junction bases with no gene match: 4. CDR1 MNHNS and CDR2 SASEGT come from the germline V gene. The CDR3 loop spans 16 amino acids. This CDR3 reads CASSEYRDSSGNTIYF. The CDR3 DNA sequence: TGTGCCAGCAGTGAATACCGGGACAGCTCTGGAAACACCATATATTTT.